This T cell receptor (beta chain) was recovered during a study of blood T cell repertoires in COVID-19. Study summary: The United States, Italy and Spain were the sources of the acute and convalescent COVID-19 samples. T cells, B-cell-depleted T cells, or PBMCs provided the cDNA or gDNA that served as material.

This clone showed up just once. Study processing details: Amplifying reference gene primers gave estimates of nucleated cell counts. Libraries were prepared by immunoSEQ multiplex PCR; TCRdb keeps only in-frame clonotypes and omits some of them. The V and J calls and clone size are taken from that table; D and trimming were inferred from the DNA. The table includes nearly 35,000 clones, 85% to 95% detected once. Sequenced: peripheral blood. This receptor was identified in a human donor in a cohort sampled during active COVID-19.

The CDR3 coding sequence is TGTGCCAGCAGCTCCCTCCCCCGGGACTATGAGTATGAGCAGTTCTTC. This codes for CASSSLPRDYEYEQFF. The chain combines TRBV5-4 with TRBJ2-1, with TRBD2 identical over 7 bases. The CDR3 contains 16 residues. Germline assignment: CDR1 SGHNT and CDR2 YYREEE (reference sequence). The junction had 14 bases not matched to a gene; V was cut back by 3 bases and J by 8 bases.